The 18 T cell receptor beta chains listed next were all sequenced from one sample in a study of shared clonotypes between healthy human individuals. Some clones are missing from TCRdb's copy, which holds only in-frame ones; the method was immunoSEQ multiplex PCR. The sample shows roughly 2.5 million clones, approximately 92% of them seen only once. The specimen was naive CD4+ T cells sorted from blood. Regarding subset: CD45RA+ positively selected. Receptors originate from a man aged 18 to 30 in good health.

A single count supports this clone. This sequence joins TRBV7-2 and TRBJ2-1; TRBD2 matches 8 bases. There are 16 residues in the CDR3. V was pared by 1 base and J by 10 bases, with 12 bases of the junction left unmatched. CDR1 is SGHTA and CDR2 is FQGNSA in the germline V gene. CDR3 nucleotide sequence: TGTGCCAGCAGCTTAGTCACGGGGCTAGCGGGTACCGAGCAGTTCTTC. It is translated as CASSLVTGLAGTEQFF.

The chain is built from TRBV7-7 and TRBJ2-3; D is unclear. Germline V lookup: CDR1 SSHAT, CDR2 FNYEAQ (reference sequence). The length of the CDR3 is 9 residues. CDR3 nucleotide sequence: TGTGCTGCCACAGATACGCAGTATTTT. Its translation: CAATDTQYF.

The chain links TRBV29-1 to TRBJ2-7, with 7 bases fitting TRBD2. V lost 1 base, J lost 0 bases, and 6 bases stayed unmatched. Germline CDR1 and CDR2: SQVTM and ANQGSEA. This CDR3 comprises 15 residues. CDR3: CSVEAPWGGSYEQYF. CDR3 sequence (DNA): TGCAGCGTTGAAGCCCCTTGGGGGGGCTCCTACGAGCAGTACTTC.

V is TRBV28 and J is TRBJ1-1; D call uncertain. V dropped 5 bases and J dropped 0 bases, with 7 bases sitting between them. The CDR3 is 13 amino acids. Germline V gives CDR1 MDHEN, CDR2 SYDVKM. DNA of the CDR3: TGTGCCAGCAGTCCGGCGGTGAACACTGAAGCTTTCTTT. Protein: CASSPAVNTEAFF.

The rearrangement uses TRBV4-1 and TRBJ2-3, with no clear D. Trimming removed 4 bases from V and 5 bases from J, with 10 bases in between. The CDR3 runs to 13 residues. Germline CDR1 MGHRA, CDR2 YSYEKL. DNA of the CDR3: TGCGCCAGCAGCCCCCAGCTGGGAGATACGCAGTATTTT. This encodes CASSPQLGDTQYF.

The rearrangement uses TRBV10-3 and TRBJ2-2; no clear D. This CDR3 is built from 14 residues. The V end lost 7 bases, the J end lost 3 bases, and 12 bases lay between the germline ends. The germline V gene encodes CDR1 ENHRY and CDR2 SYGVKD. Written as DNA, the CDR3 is TGTGCCATCAAAGGAACCCTCGACACCGGGGAGCTGTTTTTT. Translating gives CAIKGTLDTGELFF.

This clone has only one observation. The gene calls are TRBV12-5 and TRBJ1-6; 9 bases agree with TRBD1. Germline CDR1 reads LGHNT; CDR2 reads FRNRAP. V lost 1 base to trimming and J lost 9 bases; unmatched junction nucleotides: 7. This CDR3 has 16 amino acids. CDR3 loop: CASGLDGDRVSSPLHF. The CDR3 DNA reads TGTGCTAGTGGTTTGGACGGGGACAGGGTTAGTTCACCCCTCCACTTT.

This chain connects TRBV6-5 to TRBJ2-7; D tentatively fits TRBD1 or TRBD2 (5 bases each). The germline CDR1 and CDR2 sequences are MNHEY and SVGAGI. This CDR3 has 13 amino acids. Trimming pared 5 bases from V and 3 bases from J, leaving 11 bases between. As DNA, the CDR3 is TGTGCCAGCAGTGTCGGGACGGGCTACGAGCAGTACTTC. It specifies CASSVGTGYEQYF.

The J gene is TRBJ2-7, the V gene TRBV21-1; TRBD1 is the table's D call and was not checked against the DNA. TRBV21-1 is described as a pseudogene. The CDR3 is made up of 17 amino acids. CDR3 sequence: CASSKGITGERNYEQYF. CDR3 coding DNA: TGTGCCAGCAGCAAAGGAATTACAGGAGAAAGAAACTACGAGCAGTACTTC.

CDR3 loop: CASGFRVSTQETQYF. The CDR3 nucleotides are TGCGCCAGCGGATTTCGGGTCAGCACCCAAGAGACCCAGTACTTC. This chain joins TRBV5-1 and TRBJ2-5, with D unresolved. V was cut by 7 bases and J by 1 base, with 17 bases left in between. Germline CDR1 reads SGHRS; CDR2 reads YFSETQ. This CDR3 has 15 amino acids.

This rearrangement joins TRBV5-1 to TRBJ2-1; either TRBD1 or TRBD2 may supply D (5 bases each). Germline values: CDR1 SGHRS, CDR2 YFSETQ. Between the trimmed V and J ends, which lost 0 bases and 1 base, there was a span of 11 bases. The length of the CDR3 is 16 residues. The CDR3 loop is CASSLDGTDSYNEQFF. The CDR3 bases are TGCGCCAGCAGCTTGGATGGGACGGATTCCTACAATGAGCAGTTCTTC. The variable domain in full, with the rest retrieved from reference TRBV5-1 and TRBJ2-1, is KAGVTQTPRYLIKTRGQQVTLSCSPISGHRSVSWYQQTPGQGLQFLFEYFSETQRNKGNFPGRFSGRQFSNSRSEMNVSTLELGDSALYLCASSLDGTDSYNEQFFGPGTRLTVL.

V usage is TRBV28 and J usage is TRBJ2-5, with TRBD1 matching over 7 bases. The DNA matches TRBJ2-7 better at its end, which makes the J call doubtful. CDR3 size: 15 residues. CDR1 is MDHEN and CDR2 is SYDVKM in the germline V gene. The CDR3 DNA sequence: TGTGCCAGCAGTTCAACCGGGACAGACCCCTACGAGCAGTACTTC. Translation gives CASSSTGTDPYEQYF.

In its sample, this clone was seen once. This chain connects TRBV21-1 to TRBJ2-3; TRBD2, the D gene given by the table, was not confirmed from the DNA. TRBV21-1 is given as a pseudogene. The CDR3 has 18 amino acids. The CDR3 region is CASSKWPGAGDRTDTQYF. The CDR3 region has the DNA TGTGCCAGCAGCAAATGGCCGGGAGCGGGGGATCGCACAGATACGCAGTATTTT.

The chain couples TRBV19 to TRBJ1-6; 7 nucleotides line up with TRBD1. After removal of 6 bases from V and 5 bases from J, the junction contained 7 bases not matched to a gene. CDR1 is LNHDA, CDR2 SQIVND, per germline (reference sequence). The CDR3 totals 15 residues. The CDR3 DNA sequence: TGTGCCAGTAGATCAGACAGGGCTAATAATTCACCCCTCCACTTT. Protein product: CASRSDRANNSPLHF. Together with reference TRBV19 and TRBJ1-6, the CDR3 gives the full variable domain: DGGITQSPKYLFRKEGQNVTLSCEQNLNHDAMYWYRQDPGQGLRLIYYSQIVNDFQKGDIAEGYSVSREKKESFPLTVTSAQKNPTAFYLCASRSDRANNSPLHFGNGTRLTVT.

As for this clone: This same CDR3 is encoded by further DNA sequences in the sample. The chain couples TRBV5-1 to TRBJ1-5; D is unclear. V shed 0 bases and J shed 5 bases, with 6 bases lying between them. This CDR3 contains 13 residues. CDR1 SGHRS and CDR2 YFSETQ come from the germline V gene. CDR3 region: CASSLEVDQPQHF. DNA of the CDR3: TGCGCCAGCAGCTTGGAAGTGGATCAGCCCCAGCATTTT.

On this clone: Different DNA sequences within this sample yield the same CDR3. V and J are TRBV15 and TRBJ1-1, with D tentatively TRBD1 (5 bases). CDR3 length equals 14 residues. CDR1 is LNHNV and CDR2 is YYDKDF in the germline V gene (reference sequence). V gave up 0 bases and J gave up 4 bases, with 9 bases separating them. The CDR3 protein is CATSRDRVGTEAFF. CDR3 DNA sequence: TGTGCCACCAGCAGAGACAGGGTTGGCACTGAAGCTTTCTTT.

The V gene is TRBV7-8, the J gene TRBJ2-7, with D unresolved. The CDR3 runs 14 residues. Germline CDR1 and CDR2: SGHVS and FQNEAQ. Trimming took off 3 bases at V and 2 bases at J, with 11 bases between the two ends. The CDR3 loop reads CASSFDFPPYEQYF. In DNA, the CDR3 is TGTGCCAGCAGCTTCGACTTTCCCCCCTACGAGCAGTACTTC.

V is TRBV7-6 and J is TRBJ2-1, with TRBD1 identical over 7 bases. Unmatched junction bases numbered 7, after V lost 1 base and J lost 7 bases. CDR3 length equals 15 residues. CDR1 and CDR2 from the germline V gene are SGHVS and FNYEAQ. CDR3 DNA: TGTGCCAGCAGCTTAGGGACAGGTCCCCATAATGAGCAGTTCTTC. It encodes CASSLGTGPHNEQFF.